What follows is one TCR beta chain and its context. The target antigen is unknown. V lost 2 bases to trimming and J lost 0 bases; unmatched junction nucleotides: 0. The germline gives CDR1 SNHLY, CDR2 FYNNEI. This CDR3 region has 14 residues. This sample was included in a study of cytomegalovirus exposure and HLA in healthy donors. About the research overall: About 82 million unique TCRs from HLA-typed donors were held in an early release of data. Study outcomes and limitations: Among TCR beta chains, those listed as cytomegalovirus-associated numbered under 200.

The PCR used 60 Vbeta and 13 Jbeta primers. Sequenced by immunoSEQ multiplex PCR; TCRdb stores in-frame clones only, minus some. The profile shows about 57,000 clones, approximately 80% of them singletons. The material sequenced was PBMCs. The TCR sequence derives from a woman aged 25-40 years in good health and CMV-seronegative. This chain joins TRBV2 and TRBJ1-1, with 7 bases matching TRBD1. CDR3 amino acids: CASSETGVNTEAFF. CDR3 DNA sequence: TGTGCCAGCAGTGAAACAGGGGTGAACACTGAAGCTTTCTTT.